The present entry profiles one T cell receptor (beta chain) with its context. Germline V gives CDR1 SNHLY, CDR2 FYNNEI. The germline V and J ends were trimmed by 3 bases and 6 bases, with 15 bases remaining between them. The CDR3 is made up of 15 amino acids. Methods used by the authors: Estimation of nucleated cell counts relied on the amplification of reference gene primers. Measured with immunoSEQ multiplex PCR; TCRdb has only the in-frame clones, and not every one. Clone size and the V and J calls come from that table; the DNA yielded D and trimming. The sample holds 450,000 to 500,000 clones, about 88% seen once. The cohort comprised adults aged roughly 18 to 100 years residing in approximately 25 US areas. The data stem from a study of blood T cell repertoires in COVID-19. Across the study: T cells, B-cell-depleted T cells, or PBMCs provided the cDNA or gDNA that served as material.

The receptor was derived from a woman aged 55 to 70 who had recovered from COVID-19. The chain combines TRBV2 with TRBJ1-5; D may be TRBD1 (5 bases). Material: PBMCs or T cells enriched from blood (not recorded which). The CDR3 DNA reads TGTGCCAGCAGTGAGATAAATCAGGGATTTCAGCCCCAGCATTTT. Its translation is CASSEINQGFQPQHF.